Listed below are T cell receptor beta chains from one sample, sequenced in a study of cytomegalovirus exposure and HLA in healthy donors. TCRdb keeps only in-frame clones here, not all; method: immunoSEQ multiplex PCR. The profile shows about 120,000 clones, around 62% of them singletons. Material: PBMCs. The receptors stem from a middle-aged woman in good health and CMV-seropositive. CDR3s include the opening cysteine and the closing phenylalanine or tryptophan. D genes are given only for firm matches. Rows may omit the clone size; those that give it use once, few, many or a size class.

d_call: .
v_call: TRBV28
j_call: TRBJ1-1
clone_size: .
cdr3_aa: CASGNARGTEAFF
cdr3_nt: TGTGCCAGTGGGAACGCCCGGGGAACTGAAGCTTTCTTT

d_call: .
v_call: TRBV7-2
j_call: TRBJ2-5
clone_size: .
cdr3_aa: CASSPSLRVGETQYF
cdr3_nt: TGTGCCAGCAGCCCCTCACTGCGGGTCGGGGAGACCCAGTACTTC

d_call: TRBD1
v_call: TRBV5-1
j_call: TRBJ2-7
clone_size: .
cdr3_aa: CASSVNRGQRGYEQYF
cdr3_nt: TGCGCCAGCAGCGTTAATAGGGGACAGCGAGGCTACGAGCAGTACTTC

d_call: TRBD2
v_call: TRBV6-1
j_call: TRBJ2-3
clone_size: few
cdr3_aa: CASSEMAGEWTDTQYF
cdr3_nt: TGTGCCAGCAGTGAAATGGCGGGAGAATGGACAGATACGCAGTATTTT

d_call: TRBD2
v_call: TRBV9
j_call: TRBJ2-1
clone_size: .
cdr3_aa: CASSGAGENEQFF
cdr3_nt: TGTGCCAGCAGCGGGGCGGGAGAGAATGAGCAGTTCTTC

d_call: .
v_call: TRBV7-6
j_call: TRBJ2-7
clone_size: .
cdr3_aa: CASSLGRLETYEQYF
cdr3_nt: TGTGCCAGCAGCTTAGGCAGATTGGAGACCTACGAGCAGTACTTC

d_call: .
v_call: TRBV2
j_call: TRBJ1-4
clone_size: .
cdr3_aa: CASIADRTNEKLFF
cdr3_nt: TGTGCCAGCATCGCCGACAGAACTAATGAAAAACTGTTTTTT

d_call: TRBD1
v_call: TRBV7-2
j_call: TRBJ2-1
clone_size: .
cdr3_aa: CASSFTGTAYNEQFF
cdr3_nt: TGTGCCAGCAGCTTTACCGGGACAGCCTACAATGAGCAGTTCTTC

d_call: .
v_call: TRBV27
j_call: TRBJ2-6
clone_size: few
cdr3_aa: CASSYTRLPSSGANVLTF
cdr3_nt: TGTGCCAGCAGCTACACCAGGCTCCCGAGCTCTGGGGCCAACGTCCTGACTTTC

d_call: .
v_call: TRBV27
j_call: TRBJ2-7
clone_size: once
cdr3_aa: CASSVWAGPYEQYF
cdr3_nt: TGTGCCAGCAGTGTATGGGCAGGGCCCTACGAGCAGTACTTC

d_call: .
v_call: TRBV9
j_call: TRBJ2-5
clone_size: .
cdr3_aa: CARGEGMVAVRVSETQYF
cdr3_nt: TGTGCCAGGGGGGAAGGGATGGTAGCGGTTAGGGTGAGTGAGACCCAGTACTTC

d_call: TRBD1
v_call: TRBV7-9
j_call: TRBJ2-3
clone_size: .
cdr3_aa: CASSAGTGASTDTQYF
cdr3_nt: TGTGCCAGCAGCGCTGGGACAGGCGCTAGCACAGATACGCAGTATTTT

d_call: .
v_call: TRBV7-2
j_call: TRBJ2-7
clone_size: once
cdr3_aa: CASSSYYEQYF
cdr3_nt: TGTGCCAGCAGCTCGTACTACGAGCAGTACTTC

d_call: TRBD1
v_call: TRBV4-2
j_call: TRBJ2-7
clone_size: few
cdr3_aa: CASSQADRGQVDEQYF
cdr3_nt: TGTGCCAGCAGCCAAGCCGACCGAGGACAGGTCGACGAGCAGTACTTC

d_call: .
v_call: TRBV7-9
j_call: TRBJ1-4
clone_size: .
cdr3_aa: CASSYTGPNEKLFF
cdr3_nt: TGTGCCAGCAGCTACACAGGGCCTAATGAAAAACTGTTTTTT

d_call: TRBD2
v_call: TRBV27
j_call: TRBJ2-7
clone_size: .
cdr3_aa: CASSRGAGTRTNEQYF
cdr3_nt: TGTGCCAGCAGCCGGGGAGCCGGGACTAGAACGAACGAGCAGTACTTC

d_call: .
v_call: TRBV29-1
j_call: TRBJ1-5
clone_size: .
cdr3_aa: CSVAFEGQPQHF
cdr3_nt: TGCAGCGTTGCCTTTGAGGGTCAGCCCCAGCATTTT

d_call: .
v_call: TRBV18
j_call: TRBJ2-1
clone_size: .
cdr3_aa: CASSLPFNEQFF
cdr3_nt: TGTGCCAGCTCACTCCCATTTAATGAGCAGTTCTTC

d_call: .
v_call: TRBV27
j_call: TRBJ2-7
clone_size: few
cdr3_aa: CASSFGQSQSYEQYF
cdr3_nt: TGTGCCAGCAGTTTCGGACAGTCACAATCCTACGAGCAGTACTTC

d_call: TRBD2
v_call: TRBV28
j_call: TRBJ2-3
clone_size: .
cdr3_aa: CASSLRREGRDTQYF
cdr3_nt: TGTGCCAGCAGTTTACGGCGGGAGGGCCGAGATACGCAGTATTTT

d_call: .
v_call: TRBV7-8
j_call: TRBJ1-5
clone_size: few
cdr3_aa: CASSLWSRTDSNQPQHF
cdr3_nt: TGTGCCAGCAGCTTATGGTCTCGGACAGACTCAAATCAGCCCCAGCATTTT

d_call: .
v_call: TRBV5-1
j_call: TRBJ1-3
clone_size: .
cdr3_aa: CASSEWTQRNTIYF
cdr3_nt: TGCGCCAGCAGCGAGTGGACACAACGAAACACCATATATTTT

d_call: TRBD2
v_call: TRBV5-4
j_call: TRBJ2-7
clone_size: .
cdr3_aa: CASSLAGGLLEQYF
cdr3_nt: TGTGCCAGCAGCTTAGCGGGAGGGCTCCTCGAGCAGTACTTC

d_call: TRBD2
v_call: TRBV19
j_call: TRBJ2-1
clone_size: .
cdr3_aa: CASADWDYFEQFF
cdr3_nt: TGTGCCAGTGCCGATTGGGACTACTTTGAGCAGTTCTTC

d_call: TRBD2
v_call: TRBV19
j_call: TRBJ2-1
clone_size: .
cdr3_aa: CASSLNPGLAGEWQFF
cdr3_nt: TGTGCCAGTAGTCTAAACCCGGGACTAGCGGGAGAGTGGCAGTTCTTC

d_call: TRBD2
v_call: TRBV5-1
j_call: TRBJ2-1
clone_size: few
cdr3_aa: CASSSGLAVYNEQFF
cdr3_nt: TGCGCCAGCAGCTCCGGACTAGCGGTCTACAATGAGCAGTTCTTC

d_call: .
v_call: TRBV29-1
j_call: TRBJ2-1
clone_size: .
cdr3_aa: CSVETSGFEQFF
cdr3_nt: TGCAGCGTTGAAACAAGTGGCTTTGAGCAGTTCTTC

d_call: TRBD1
v_call: TRBV5-1
j_call: TRBJ2-2
clone_size: .
cdr3_aa: CASSRTGGAGELFF
cdr3_nt: TGCGCCAGCAGCAGGACAGGGGGTGCCGGGGAGCTGTTTTTT

d_call: .
v_call: TRBV7-8
j_call: TRBJ1-2
clone_size: .
cdr3_aa: CASSLDPKPGNGYTF
cdr3_nt: TGTGCCAGCAGCTTAGACCCTAAACCCGGGAACGGCTACACCTTC

d_call: TRBD1
v_call: TRBV28
j_call: TRBJ2-7
clone_size: .
cdr3_aa: CASSLYGQGLGLQYF
cdr3_nt: TGTGCCAGCAGTTTATACGGACAGGGGTTGGGGTTACAGTACTTC

d_call: .
v_call: TRBV6-1
j_call: TRBJ2-3
clone_size: once
cdr3_aa: CASSVMQGNTQYF
cdr3_nt: TGTGCCAGCAGTGTAATGCAGGGAAATACGCAGTATTTT

d_call: TRBD2
v_call: TRBV4-3
j_call: TRBJ2-1
clone_size: .
cdr3_aa: CASSYGLAVYNEQFF
cdr3_nt: TGCGCCAGCAGCTATGGACTAGCCGTCTACAATGAGCAGTTCTTC